The present T cell receptor beta chain was sequenced within a study of T cell responses to AZD1222 COVID-19 vaccine. Study-wide findings and caveats: Repertoire collection took place solely once the T cell response had peaked. White British people made up most donors, females outnumbered males, and clonal diversity was possibly underestimated. It was only a handful of AZD1222 recipients who were seropositive at baseline.

This CDR3 spans 13 amino acids. Germline V gene lookup returns CDR1 GTSNPN and CDR2 SVGIG (reference sequence). The V and J ends lost 3 bases and 4 bases, in that order; junction bases with no gene match: 3. A note on this clone: The antigen remains unidentified.

Using immunoSEQ multiplex PCR, the repertoire was profiled, and TCRdb retains in-frame clones only, with some absent. The repertoire holds 150,000 to 200,000 clones, 80% to 95% seen once, with under 2.5% in the top ten. The material was peripheral blood, obtained on day 0 of AZD1222 vaccination. This clonotype was sampled from an adult in good health. The chain carries TRBV30 and TRBJ1-1; 9 bases are shared with TRBD1. CDR3 DNA: TGTGCCTGGAGGGGGGACAGGGCCACTGAAGCTTTCTTT. Its protein is CAWRGDRATEAFF.